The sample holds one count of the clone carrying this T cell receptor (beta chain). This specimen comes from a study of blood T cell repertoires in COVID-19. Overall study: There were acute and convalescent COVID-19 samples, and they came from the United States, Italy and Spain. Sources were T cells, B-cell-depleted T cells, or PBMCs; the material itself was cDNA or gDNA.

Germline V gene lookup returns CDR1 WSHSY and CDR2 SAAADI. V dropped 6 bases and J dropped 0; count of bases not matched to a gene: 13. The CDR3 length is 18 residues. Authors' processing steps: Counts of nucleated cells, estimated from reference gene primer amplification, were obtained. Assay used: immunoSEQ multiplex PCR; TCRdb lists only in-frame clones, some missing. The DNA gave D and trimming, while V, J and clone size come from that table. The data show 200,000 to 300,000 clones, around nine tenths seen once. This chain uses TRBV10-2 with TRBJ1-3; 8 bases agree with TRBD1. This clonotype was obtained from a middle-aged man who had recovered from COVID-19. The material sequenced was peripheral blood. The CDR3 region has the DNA TGCGCCAGCAGAGAGGGACAGGCTTTATCATTCTCTGGAAACACCATATATTTT. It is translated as CASREGQALSFSGNTIYF.